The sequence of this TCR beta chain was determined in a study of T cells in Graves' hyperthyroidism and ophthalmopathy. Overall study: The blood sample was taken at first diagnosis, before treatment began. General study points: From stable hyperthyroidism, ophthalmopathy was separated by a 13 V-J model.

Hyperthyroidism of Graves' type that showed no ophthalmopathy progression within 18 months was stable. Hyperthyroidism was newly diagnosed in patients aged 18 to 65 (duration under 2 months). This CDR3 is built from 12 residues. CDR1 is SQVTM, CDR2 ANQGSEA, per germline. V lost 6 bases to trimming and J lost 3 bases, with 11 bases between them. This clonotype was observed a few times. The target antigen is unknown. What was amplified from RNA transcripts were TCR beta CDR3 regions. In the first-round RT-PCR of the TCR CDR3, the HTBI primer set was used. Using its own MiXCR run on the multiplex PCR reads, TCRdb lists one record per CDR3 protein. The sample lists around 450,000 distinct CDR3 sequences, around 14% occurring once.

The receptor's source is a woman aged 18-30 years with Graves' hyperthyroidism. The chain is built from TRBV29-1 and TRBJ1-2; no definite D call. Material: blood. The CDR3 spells CSVSGSDYGYTF. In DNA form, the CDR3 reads TGCAGCGTAAGCGGGAGTGACTATGGCTACACCTTC.